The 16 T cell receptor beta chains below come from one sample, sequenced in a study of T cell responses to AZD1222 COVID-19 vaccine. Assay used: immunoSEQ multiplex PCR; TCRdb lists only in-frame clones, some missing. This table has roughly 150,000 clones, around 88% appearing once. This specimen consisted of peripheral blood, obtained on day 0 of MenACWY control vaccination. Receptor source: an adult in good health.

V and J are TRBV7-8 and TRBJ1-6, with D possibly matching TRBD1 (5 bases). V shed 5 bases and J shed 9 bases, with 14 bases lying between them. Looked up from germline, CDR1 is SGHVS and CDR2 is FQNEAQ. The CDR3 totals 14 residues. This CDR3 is CASSRGLGGSPLHF. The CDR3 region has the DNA TGTGCCAGCAGCCGAGGCCTGGGGGGTTCACCCCTCCACTTT.

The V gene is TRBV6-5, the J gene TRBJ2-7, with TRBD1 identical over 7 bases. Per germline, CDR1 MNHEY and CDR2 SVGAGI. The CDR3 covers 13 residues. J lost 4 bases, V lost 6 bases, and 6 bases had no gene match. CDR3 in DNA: TGTGCCAGCAGAAGGGACAGTGGATACGAGCAGTACTTC. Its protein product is CASRRDSGYEQYF.

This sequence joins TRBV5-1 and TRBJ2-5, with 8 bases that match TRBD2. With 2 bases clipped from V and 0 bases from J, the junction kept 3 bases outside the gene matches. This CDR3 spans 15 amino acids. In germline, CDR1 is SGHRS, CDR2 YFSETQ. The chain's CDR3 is CASSLTSGDQETQYF. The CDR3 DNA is TGCGCCAGCAGCTTAACTAGCGGAGACCAAGAGACCCAGTACTTC.

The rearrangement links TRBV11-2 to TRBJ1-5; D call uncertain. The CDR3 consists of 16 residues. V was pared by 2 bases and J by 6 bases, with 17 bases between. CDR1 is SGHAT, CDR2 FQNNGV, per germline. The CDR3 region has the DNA TGTGCCAGCAGCTTATTAATCGGTTCTGGAGGTCAGCCCCAGCATTTT. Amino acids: CASSLLIGSGGQPQHF.

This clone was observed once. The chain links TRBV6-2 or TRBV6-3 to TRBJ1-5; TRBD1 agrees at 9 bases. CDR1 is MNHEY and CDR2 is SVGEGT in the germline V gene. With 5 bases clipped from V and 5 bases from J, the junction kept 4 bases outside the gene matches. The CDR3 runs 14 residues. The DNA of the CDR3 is TGTGCCAGCAGTCAGACAGGGGGATATCAGCCCCAGCATTTT. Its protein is CASSQTGGYQPQHF.

CDR3 sequence (DNA): TGTGCCAGCAGCCTCGGAGGTAATAGAAGGACAGATACGCAGTATTTT. Translated, it gives CASSLGGNRRTDTQYF. This chain links TRBV14 with TRBJ2-3, with D possibly TRBD2 on 5 matching bases. The germline V gene encodes CDR1 SGHDN and CDR2 FVKESK. The CDR3 length is 16 residues. Trimming stripped 4 bases from V and 3 bases from J, with 17 bases between.

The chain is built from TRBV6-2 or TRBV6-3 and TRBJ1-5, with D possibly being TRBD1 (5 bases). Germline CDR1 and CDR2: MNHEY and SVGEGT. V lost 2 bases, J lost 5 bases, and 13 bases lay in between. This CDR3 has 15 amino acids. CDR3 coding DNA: TGTGCCAGCAGTTACGGCGTCAGGGTGGATCAGCCCCAGCATTTT. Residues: CASSYGVRVDQPQHF.

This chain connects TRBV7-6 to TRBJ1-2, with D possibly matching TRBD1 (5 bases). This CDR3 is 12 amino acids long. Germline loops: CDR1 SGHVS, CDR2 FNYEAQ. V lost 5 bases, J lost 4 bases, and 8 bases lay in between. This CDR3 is CASSRDGYGYTF. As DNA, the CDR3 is TGTGCCAGCAGCCGGGACGGCTATGGCTACACCTTC.

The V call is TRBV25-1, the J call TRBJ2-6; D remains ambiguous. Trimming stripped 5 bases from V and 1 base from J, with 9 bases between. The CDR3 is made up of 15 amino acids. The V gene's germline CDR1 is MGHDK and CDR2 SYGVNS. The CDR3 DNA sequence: TGTGCCAGCAGTAAACTGGTTTCTGGGGCCAACGTCCTGACTTTC. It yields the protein CASSKLVSGANVLTF.

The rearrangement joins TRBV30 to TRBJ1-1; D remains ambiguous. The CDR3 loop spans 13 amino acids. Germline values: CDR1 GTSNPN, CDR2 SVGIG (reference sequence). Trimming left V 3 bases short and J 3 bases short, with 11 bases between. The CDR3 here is CAWRSGLDTEAFF. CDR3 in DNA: TGTGCCTGGAGAAGCGGCTTAGACACTGAAGCTTTCTTT.

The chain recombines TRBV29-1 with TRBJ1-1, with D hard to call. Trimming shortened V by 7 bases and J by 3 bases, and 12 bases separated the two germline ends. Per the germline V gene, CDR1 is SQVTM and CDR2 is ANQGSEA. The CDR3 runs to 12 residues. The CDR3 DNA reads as TGCAGCGCCTTTGACTTCGACACTGAAGCTTTCTTT. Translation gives CSAFDFDTEAFF.

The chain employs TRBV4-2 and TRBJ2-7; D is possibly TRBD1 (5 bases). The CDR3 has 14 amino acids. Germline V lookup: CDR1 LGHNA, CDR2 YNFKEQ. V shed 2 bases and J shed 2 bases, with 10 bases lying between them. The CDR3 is CASSQPAGPYEQYF. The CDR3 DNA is TGTGCCAGCAGCCAACCGGCAGGGCCCTACGAGCAGTACTTC.

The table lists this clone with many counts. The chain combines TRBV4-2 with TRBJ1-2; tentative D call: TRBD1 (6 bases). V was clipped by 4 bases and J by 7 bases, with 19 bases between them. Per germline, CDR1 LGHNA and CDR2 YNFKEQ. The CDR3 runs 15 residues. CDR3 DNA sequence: TGTGCCAGCAGCCCCGGGGGTGGGGGGGCGCGTGGCTACACCTTC. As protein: CASSPGGGGARGYTF.

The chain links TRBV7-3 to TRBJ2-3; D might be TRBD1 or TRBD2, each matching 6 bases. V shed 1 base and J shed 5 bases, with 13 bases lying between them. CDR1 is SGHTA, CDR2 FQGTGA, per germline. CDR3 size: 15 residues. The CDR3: CASSLRGAGKDTQYF. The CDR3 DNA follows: TGTGCCAGCAGCTTAAGGGGGGCAGGGAAAGATACGCAGTATTTT. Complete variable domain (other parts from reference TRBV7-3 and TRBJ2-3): GAGVSQTPSNKVTEKGKYVELRCDPISGHTALYWYRQSLGQGPEFLIYFQGTGAADDSGLPNDRFFAVRPEGSVSTLKIQRTERGDSAVYLCASSLRGAGKDTQYFGPGTRLTVL.

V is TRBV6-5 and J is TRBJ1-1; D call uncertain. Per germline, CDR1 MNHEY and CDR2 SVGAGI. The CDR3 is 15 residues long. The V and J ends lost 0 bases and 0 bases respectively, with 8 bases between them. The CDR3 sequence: CASSYSKLLNTEAFF. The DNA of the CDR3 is TGTGCCAGCAGTTACTCGAAACTCTTGAACACTGAAGCTTTCTTT.

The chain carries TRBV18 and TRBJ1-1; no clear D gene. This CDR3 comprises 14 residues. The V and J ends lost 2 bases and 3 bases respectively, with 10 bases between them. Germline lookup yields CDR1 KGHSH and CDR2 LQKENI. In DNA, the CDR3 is TGTGCCAGCTCACCATCGCAGATACACACTGAAGCTTTCTTT. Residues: CASSPSQIHTEAFF.